A selection of T cell receptor beta chains follows, all from one sample in a study of T cell responses to AZD1222 COVID-19 vaccine. Sequencing was performed with immunoSEQ multiplex PCR; in TCRdb, only in-frame clones are kept and a portion is missing. This sample yields 90,000 to 120,000 clones, of which about 93% are seen a single time; roughly 2.2% belongs to the top ten. This specimen was peripheral blood, taken on day 0 of AZD1222 vaccination. The origin of the receptors is an adult in good health. Both conserved end residues are part of each CDR3. The D gene is left open where the match is weak. Clone size, where shown, is once, few, many, or a class for clones that have expanded.

J gene,clone size,V gene,D gene,CDR3 protein,CDR3 DNA
TRBJ1-4,once,TRBV11-3,-,CASSPLTRGQDNEKLFF,TGTGCCAGCAGCCCTCTCACCCGGGGGCAGGATAATGAAAAACTGTTTTTT
TRBJ1-1,-,TRBV11-3,-,CASSLEGWRGSRSTEAFF,TGTGCCAGCAGCTTAGAAGGGTGGAGGGGCAGTCGGAGCACTGAAGCTTTCTTT
TRBJ1-1,-,TRBV7-8,TRBD1,CASSLETGGRTTEAFF,TGTGCCAGCAGCTTAGAAACAGGGGGCCGGACCACTGAAGCTTTCTTT
TRBJ2-1,-,TRBV11-2,-,CASTLIQSSYNEQFF,TGTGCCAGCACCCTCATCCAGAGCTCCTACAATGAGCAGTTCTTC
TRBJ1-1,-,TRBV28,TRBD1,CASSQGGTAGQGTAFF,TGTGCCAGCAGTCAGGGGGGGACTGCGGGACAGGGGACAGCTTTCTTT
TRBJ1-1,-,TRBV5-5,-,CASSLAPTTEAFF,TGTGCCAGCAGCTTGGCCCCGACCACTGAAGCTTTCTTT
TRBJ1-1,-,TRBV11-3,-,CASSLRDPGMNTEAFF,TGTGCCAGCAGCCTCAGGGATCCAGGGATGAACACTGAAGCTTTCTTT
TRBJ2-1,-,TRBV6-4,TRBD2,CASSPGDSGSSYNEQFF,TGTGCCAGCAGTCCCGGGGATAGCGGGAGCTCCTACAATGAGCAGTTCTTC
TRBJ1-2,few,TRBV4-1,TRBD1,CASSQAAGGRAIYGYTF,TGCGCCAGCAGCCAAGCGGCAGGGGGACGGGCAATATATGGCTACACCTTC
TRBJ1-4,-,TRBV2,TRBD1,CASRDRMANEKLFF,TGTGCCAGCAGGGACAGGATGGCTAATGAAAAACTGTTTTTT
TRBJ1-1,-,TRBV3-1/TRBV3-2,-,CASSLGAKAEAFF,TGTGCCAGCAGCCTGGGAGCAAAGGCTGAAGCTTTCTTT
TRBJ1-5,-,TRBV2,-,CASSENEGDSNQPQHF,TGTGCCAGCAGTGAAAACGAGGGAGATAGCAATCAGCCCCAGCATTTT
TRBJ1-5,-,TRBV15,TRBD1,CATSRDSSTGGNQPQHF,TGTGCCACCAGCAGAGATTCAAGCACAGGGGGCAATCAGCCCCAGCATTTT
TRBJ1-1,once,TRBV27,-,CASSFLGQLEAFF,TGTGCCAGCAGTTTTCTAGGGCAGCTTGAAGCTTTCTTT
TRBJ1-4,-,TRBV11-3,TRBD1,CASSPGQNFEKLFF,TGTGCCAGTTCCCCGGGACAGAACTTTGAAAAACTGTTTTTT
TRBJ1-2,-,TRBV28,TRBD1,CASRLSRQGIGGYTF,TGTGCCAGCAGACTTTCCCGACAGGGGATTGGTGGCTACACCTTC
TRBJ1-1,-,TRBV19,-,CASSIALTFPEAFF,TGTGCCAGTAGTATTGCACTTACGTTCCCTGAAGCTTTCTTT
TRBJ1-1,-,TRBV27,TRBD1,CASSLKMDRGGGGNTEAFF,TGTGCCAGCAGTCTCAAAATGGACAGGGGCGGAGGGGGTAACACTGAAGCTTTCTTT
TRBJ1-5,-,TRBV15,-,CATSRDSNLGEGNQPQHF,TGTGCCACCAGCAGAGATTCTAATCTAGGGGAGGGCAATCAGCCCCAGCATTTT
TRBJ1-1,-,TRBV19,-,CASRPLGGGYTEAFF,TGTGCCAGTAGACCCCTTGGGGGGGGATACACTGAAGCTTTCTTT
TRBJ1-2,-,TRBV4-1,-,CASSQYPTGNYGYTF,TGCGCCAGCAGCCAATACCCGACAGGAAACTATGGCTACACCTTC
TRBJ1-4,-,TRBV3-1/TRBV3-2,-,CASSIRTRNEKLFF,TGTGCCAGCAGCATAAGGACAAGGAATGAAAAACTGTTTTTT
TRBJ1-4,-,TRBV5-1,-,CASSLSPPPTNEKLFF,TGCGCCAGCAGCTTGTCCCCACCCCCAACTAATGAAAAACTGTTTTTT
TRBJ2-5,-,TRBV7-9,TRBD2,CASSLAGLGQETQYF,TGTGCCAGCAGCCTAGCGGGACTAGGCCAAGAGACCCAGTACTTC
TRBJ2-5,-,TRBV10-2,-,CASSDFAGTLGVETQYF,TGCGCCAGCAGTGACTTCGCCGGCACCCTGGGGGTCGAGACCCAGTACTTC
TRBJ2-7,-,TRBV4-1,-,CASSQDAPGAFYEQYF,TGCGCCAGCAGCCAAGATGCCCCTGGAGCTTTCTACGAGCAGTACTTC
TRBJ2-1,-,TRBV7-3,-,CASSLQGGSYNEQFF,TGTGCCAGCAGCTTACAGGGCGGCTCCTACAATGAGCAGTTCTTC
TRBJ2-2,-,TRBV5-1,-,CASSRDETNTGELFF,TGCGCCAGCAGCCGGGACGAAACGAACACCGGGGAGCTGTTTTTT
TRBJ2-7,once,TRBV12-3/TRBV12-4,-,CASSLRPSYEQYF,TGTGCCAGCAGCCTGAGACCCTCCTACGAGCAGTACTTC
TRBJ1-1,-,TRBV25-1,-,CASSEPAGNTEAFF,TGTGCCAGCAGTGAACCAGCAGGGAACACTGAAGCTTTCTTT
TRBJ1-4,-,TRBV2,TRBD1,CASIGTGAGEKLFF,TGTGCCAGCATTGGGACAGGGGCGGGTGAAAAACTGTTTTTT
TRBJ2-5,-,TRBV9,-,CASSVTVPGTQYF,TGTGCCAGCAGCGTGACCGTCCCCGGGACCCAGTACTTC
TRBJ1-1,-,TRBV19,-,CASSISRGLMNTEAFF,TGTGCCAGTAGTATATCACGGGGACTCATGAACACTGAAGCTTTCTTT
TRBJ1-2,-,TRBV10-3,-,CAISERDLGAYGYTF,TGTGCCATCAGTGAGCGGGACCTGGGGGCCTATGGCTACACCTTC
TRBJ1-1,-,TRBV28,-,CASSPNTEAFF,TGTGCCAGCAGCCCGAACACTGAAGCTTTCTTT
TRBJ1-6,-,TRBV6-5,-,CASKTGPNSPLHF,TGTGCCAGCAAAACAGGACCCAATTCACCCCTCCACTTT
TRBJ2-7,-,TRBV18,-,CASSKTATRSSYEQYF,TGTGCCAGCTCAAAAACCGCTACTAGGTCATCCTACGAGCAGTACTTC
TRBJ1-6,-,TRBV11-2,-,CASSLGLGRSPLHF,TGTGCCAGCAGCTTAGGTCTGGGTCGTTCACCCCTCCACTTT
TRBJ1-2,once,TRBV28,TRBD1,CASRGSGTGGRGYTF,TGTGCCAGCAGGGGCAGCGGGACAGGGGGTAGAGGCTACACCTTC
TRBJ1-5,-,TRBV27,-,CASSRDNNQPQHF,TGTGCCAGCAGTAGGGACAACAATCAGCCCCAGCATTTT
TRBJ2-1,-,TRBV19,TRBD1,CASSISGTGLRSEQFF,TGTGCCAGTAGTATATCCGGGACAGGTTTGAGGAGTGAGCAGTTCTTC
TRBJ1-1,-,TRBV2,-,CASREDRNTEAFF,TGTGCCAGCAGAGAGGACAGGAACACTGAAGCTTTCTTT
TRBJ2-7,-,TRBV28,-,CASGGAVASYEQYF,TGTGCCAGCGGGGGGGCAGTTGCGTCCTACGAGCAGTACTTC
TRBJ2-3,-,TRBV5-4,-,CASSQTDTQYF,TGTGCCAGCAGCCAAACAGATACGCAGTATTTT
TRBJ2-1,-,TRBV5-4,-,CASSRSVDSYNEQFF,TGTGCCAGCAGCCGCTCGGTTGATTCCTACAATGAGCAGTTCTTC
TRBJ2-1,-,TRBV7-2,-,CASSFYRANEQFF,TGTGCCAGCAGCTTTTACAGGGCTAATGAGCAGTTCTTC
TRBJ1-1,-,TRBV7-3,-,CASSFGLNTEAFF,TGTGCCAGCAGCTTCGGTTTGAACACTGAAGCTTTCTTT
TRBJ1-5,once,TRBV27,TRBD1,CASSLMAQGNQPQHF,TGTGCCAGCAGTTTAATGGCACAGGGGAACCAGCCCCAGCATTTT
TRBJ1-2,-,TRBV14,-,CASSHSAGVVNGYTF,TGTGCCAGCAGCCACTCGGCGGGGGTGGTGAATGGCTACACCTTC
TRBJ2-5,-,TRBV28,-,CASSSGSRETQYF,TGTGCCAGCAGTTCAGGGTCGAGGGAGACCCAGTACTTC
TRBJ2-1,-,TRBV28,-,CASRGSGRSNNEQFF,TGTGCCAGCAGGGGGTCTGGACGCAGCAACAATGAGCAGTTCTTC
TRBJ2-7,-,TRBV5-5,-,CASSSFGGAPEGSEQYF,TGTGCCAGCAGCTCCTTTGGGGGGGCGCCCGAGGGGAGCGAGCAGTACTTC
TRBJ2-4,-,TRBV7-6,-,CASSSLSAAARGSKNIQYF,TGTGCCAGCAGCTCCCTCTCGGCGGCAGCCAGGGGCTCGAAAAACATTCAGTACTTC
TRBJ1-4,-,TRBV5-1,-,CASSISGGEKLFF,TGCGCCAGCAGTATTTCGGGTGGTGAAAAACTGTTTTTT